This TCR beta chain emerged from a study of T cells after yellow fever vaccination (dated by TCRdb to about 2019). Some background on the complete study: The SMART-Seq v4 Ultra Low Input RNA kit was used to prepare libraries from fractions with low cell numbers. Blood was drawn at multiple timepoints before and after primary and secondary immunization, with bulk PBMC replicates and cell subsets isolated. To follow T-cell clones before and after primary and booster YFV17D yellow fever vaccination, bulk TCR alpha and beta repertoires were sequenced over time. The cohort comprised two healthy male donors, one aged 18 to 30 and one aged 30 to 40 years.

This clonotype was seen ten or more times. Which antigen it targets is not known. The record has no base qualities; no much larger clone is one base away. From V the trimming removes 3 bases and from J it removes 5 bases, while the gene matches leave 2 bases of the junction unaccounted for. The germline V gene encodes CDR1 SGHVS and CDR2 FQNEAQ. The CDR3 covers 13 residues, taking in both the cysteine and the phenylalanine. Only CDR3 DNA is held: 39 bases, read in frame from base 1. The treatment or condition label corresponds to: live attenuated yellow fever vaccine strain. At every blood-draw timepoint, two biological replicates of bulk PBMCs were collected. A standard Ficoll-Paque protocol was used to isolate PBMCs from peripheral blood. TriZol was used to extract RNA from bulk PBMCs, CD4 and CD8 fractions, and dextramer-positive and dextramer-negative fractions. Broader findings and caveats from the paper: Most clones expanded after primary vaccination were re-detected after the booster (almost 98% of CD4 and around nine tenths of CD8), suggesting broad memory maintenance. The study included only a couple of donors, which limits how far the findings can be generalized. Computational filtering was needed because FACS-sorted repertoires could contain abundant contaminating clonotypes from the bulk population. A small share of clonotypes was detected in both CD4 and CD8 compartments, with the overlap likely arising from convergent recombination. Compared with the primary T-cell response, the secondary T-cell response was weaker but faster, peaking on day 5 rather than day 15.

TCR cDNA was made using 5'RACE template switching, a step that added a universal primer site and unique molecular identifiers. cDNA synthesis was primed from both the TCR alpha and TCR beta constant segments. Library amplification used two PCR steps, and the second PCR step added sample barcodes and sequencing adapters. Libraries were sequenced on Illumina HiSeq 2500 (2x100 bp) or NovaSeq (2x150 bp). The study's own analysis went as follows. MIGEC handled demultiplexing of reads and collapsing into UMI consensus sequences, while MiXCR performed V(D)J alignment. Vaccine-responding clonotypes were identified with edgeR using replicate PBMC samples, with FDR below 0.01 and a log2 fold change above 5 up to day 15 being required. CD4 or CD8 identity was assigned to each bulk clonotype according to whether the clonotype was present at higher abundance in the sequenced CD4 repertoire or the sequenced CD8 repertoire. The public reads were quality trimmed at Q25 with fastp and then assembled into clones with MiXCR by TCRdb, keeping productive beta chains. Every CDR3 protein is listed once, alongside the most common genes and DNA of its rows. The V and J calls follow TCRdb's processing rather than the paper's. The sample table holds 500,000 to 650,000 distinct CDR3 sequences, of which roughly a sixth were seen once. Of the sample, roughly 17% falls within the top ten clones.

This specimen was PBMCs, taken about 5 days after the first yellow fever vaccination. The source of this sequence is a man younger than 30 who received the YFV17D yellow fever vaccine. The chain links TRBV7-8 with TRBJ1-2; TRBD1 aligns with 8 central bases. This receptor carries the CDR3 CASSFQGAYGYTF. The DNA reads as follows: TGTGCCAGCAGCTTCCAGGGGGCATATGGCTACACCTTC. With all but the CDR3 taken from the reference TRBV7-8 and TRBJ1-2 genes, the full variable domain is: GAGVSQSPRYKVAKRGQDVALRCDPISGHVSLFWYQQALGQGPEFLTYFQNEAQLDKSGLPSDRFFAERPEGSVSTLKIQRTQQEDSAVYLCASSFQGAYGYTFGSGTRLTVV.